The following is a TCR beta chain sequence with its context. It lacks a known antigen. Qualities for individual bases were not recorded, and no much larger clone is one base off. Library preparation used the immunoSEQ multiplex PCR assay. For the multiplex PCR, a mixture combining 60 forward primers for TCR Vbeta segments and 13 reverse primers for TCR Jbeta segments was used. Amplification of the CDR3 region of rearranged TCR beta genes was performed with a multiplex PCR assay on genomic DNA. Amplified TCR beta libraries were sequenced as 87-base-pair reads on the Illumina HiSeq System. In the authors' own workflow: Across the 640 or so repertoires, a later analysis counted approximately 75 million unique TCR beta chains, 9 million to 14 million of which were shared by at least two donors. Raw reads were error-corrected and collapsed into unique sequences by a nearest-neighbor algorithm in which closely related sequences were merged to remove PCR and sequencing errors. CDR3 sequences were aligned to IMGT reference sequences to assign V, D and J gene segments. For a sequence to be retained, at least a six-nucleotide match to both a V gene segment and a J gene segment was required. Rearrangements were classified as productive when the CDR3 lacked stop codons and remained in frame with V and J, and all other rearrangements were classified as non-productive. CDR3 was defined by IMGT convention, running from the second conserved V-encoded cysteine to the conserved J-encoded phenylalanine. In an earlier analysis of around 600 of the donors, sequences lacking an unambiguous match to a single V gene segment were excluded. An earlier analysis of approximately 590 of the donors called V segments functional above 56.7% productive rearrangements and segregating when the between-donor standard deviation exceeded 5%. A statistical classification framework was built to diagnose cytomegalovirus status from the catalog of TCR beta chain sequences. In a later analysis, V and J genes were assigned by comparing TCR nucleotide sequences against IMGT/GENE-DB human TR gene sequences. In a later analysis, CDR3 sequences and most-parsimonious VDJ recombination scenarios were assigned using the TCRdist pipeline. A later analysis defined each TCR beta chain by its CDR3 amino acid sequence plus V-gene family, and excluded reads lacking a unique V-gene family. To address suspected cross-contamination and a sequencing artifact, a later analysis removed 450 to 700 highly shared, low-generation-probability nucleotide sequences. In a later analysis, a clonal expansion index for each public chain was calculated from normalized within-repertoire ranks of inferred template counts. Generation probabilities in a later analysis came from a VDJ recombination model fitted to out-of-frame rearrangements, and those results were checked against IGoR. In a later analysis, TCR-TCR, TCR-HLA and TCR-CMV co-occurrence was scored with hypergeometric tests, and a repertoire-size bias correction was applied to TCR pairs. To estimate false discovery rates, a later analysis permuted the HLA or CMV assignments 20 times. A later analysis grouped co-occurring TCRs with DBSCAN, adding TCRdist sequence similarity when clustering within HLA-allele-positive subsets. Co-occurrence clustering excluded repertoires with fewer than 30,000 or more than 120,000 public chains, plus five with anomalous nucleotide sharing. The source is immuneACCESS, and TCRdb retained only in-frame sequences with V and J called. Part of the clones is not carried over; for the studies checked, unresolved V genes explain less than half of this, and the remainder is unexplained. The DNA gave D and trimming, while V, J and clone size come from that table. The sample includes 95,000 to 110,000 clones, with 73% observed a single time. The top ten clones comprise around 7.4% of the sample.

Counted from cysteine to phenylalanine, this CDR3 has 14 amino acids. CDR3 DNA only is kept here, 42 bases in frame from base 1. After removal of 11 bases from V and 8 bases from J, the junction retains 8 bases not matched to a gene. Based on the germline V gene, the CDR1 and CDR2 sequences are MNHNS and SASEGT. The data were taken from a study of cytomegalovirus exposure and HLA in healthy donors (TCRdb year 2017). As for the study more broadly: In an earlier analysis of some 610 of the donors, about 260 Gb of sequence data and 90 million to 120 million unique TCR beta sequences from 180 million or so T cells were reported. Every discovery cohort repertoire had been produced on one sequencing platform. HLA typing included class I and class II loci at four-digit resolution. Alongside the repertoire data, information on donor age, sex, ethnicity and CMV serostatus was compiled. Along with the roughly 700-subject first cohort, a separate validation cohort of over a hundred different subjects was used. Across 398 genotyped donors of the cohort, an average of roughly 200,000 unique TCR beta nucleotide sequences per donor were sequenced, and 15% to 20% of those sequences were non-productive. Rather than using new phenotypic data, the later analysis identified candidate immune exposures from TCR beta sequences and from how often those sequences occurred across donors. About five DR-DQ haplotypes were treated as single units for association and clustering because of strong linkage in the cohort. The number of donors typed differed by locus, with 629-630 for A, B, C, DRB1 and DQB1, 522 for DQA1, over 600 for DPA1, and around 460 for DPB1. Using immunosequencing, the study profiled T cell repertoires from some 670 subjects and related those repertoires to cytomegalovirus serostatus. In a later analysis, previously published TCR beta repertoires from 550 to 750 donors were re-analyzed and high-resolution HLA genotyping was added so that TCR occurrence patterns could be studied. To predict cytomegalovirus infection status, the study combined high-throughput TCR immunosequencing, statistical association of individual TCRs with disease status, and machine learning. Genome-wide SNP genotypes for about 55% of the roughly 670 donors were used in a later genetic analysis, which treated that subset as a discovery cohort. In an earlier analysis of about 590 of the donors, high-throughput TCR beta sequencing was used to judge whether each TCR beta V gene segment behaved as functional or pseudogenic. The genetic ancestry cluster associated with self-reported Caucasian donors included 80% to 90% of the approximately 410 genotyped donors. Around 330 gigabases of sequencing data and roughly 80 million unique TCR sequences made up an early release that covered several hundred HLA-typed donors. The study aimed to test whether signatures of past pathogen exposure could be identified by cataloging public T cell receptors. General study outcomes and caveats: V-gene and J-gene trimming of TCR beta chains was associated with a missense DCLRE1C variant in a later genetic analysis, and the association was replicated in an independent cohort. In a later analysis, HLA-associated TCR beta chains showed more clonal expansion and lower generation probabilities than non-associated chains that were equally common. The presence/absence analyses assumed that sequencing depth was roughly uniform across donors, and that assumption may not be true. The authors suggested that the approach could potentially be generalized to other disease states and immunological phenotypes. A further reported finding was that TCR beta sequences accurately predicted the HLA-A and HLA-B alleles for most subjects in the first cohort. Linkage disequilibrium might explain the correlated functional status among segregating V segments, but an unknown experimental factor could not be ruled out. The classifier was reported to diagnose cytomegalovirus status with high specificity and sensitivity in both the original cohort and the validation cohort. About 17 rarely observed V segments, including chromosome 9 orphons, were excluded from the earlier analysis of some 590 of the donors because counts were too low. A later analysis reported that several top co-occurrence clusters appeared linked to parvovirus B19, influenza, CMV and Epstein-Barr virus. The cohort was sequenced for TCR beta chains only, and without alpha or paired-chain data the features that could be detected were limited. Broadly in line with IMGT annotations, most TCR beta V segments showed up in productive rearrangements about 87% or about 30% of the time in an earlier analysis of approximately 600 of the donors. The only immune exposure information available for the cohort was CMV serostatus. According to a later analysis, most CMV-associated TCR beta chains appeared to be HLA-restricted, and the HLA associations seemed to be driven largely by CMV exposure. When HLA alleles, especially DR and DQ, strongly co-occurred, TCR associations were difficult to assign to individual alleles. A total of 164 TCR beta chains were listed by the study as associated with cytomegalovirus. Specific HLA alleles were associated with roughly 16,000 TCR beta sequences at a false discovery rate of 0.05 in a later analysis. Three of the identified cytomegalovirus-associated TCR beta chains were confirmed in vitro to be specific for cytomegalovirus antigens. A group of highly shared sequence variants was considered likely to be a technical artifact of the sequencing pipeline. According to a later analysis, TCR association rates differed among HLA loci, with DRB1 alleles showing the most associated TCRs and HLA-C alleles showing the fewest. Because HLA typing was missing for some donors at each locus, association tests included only the typed subset. In a later genetic analysis, fewer N-insertions in productive TCRs were reported among donors in an Asian-associated ancestry cluster than the approximately 630-donor mean. Some IMGT-functional V segments, including TRBV6-2 and TRBV6-3, could not be distinguished by the 87-base-pair reads and were therefore excluded. Across donors, most TCR sequences were observed very rarely, whereas some public TCRs were present in many individuals.

The cohort was made up of 500 to 800 healthy bone marrow donors. Cohort members were all nominally healthy when sampled, although unrecorded immune exposures were likely present. The donor was CMV seronegative and belonged to the group of more than 300 seronegative cohort members. Every donor gave a peripheral blood sample, and the peripheral blood mononuclear cells from that sample were used for TCR beta sequencing. The Qiagen DNeasy Blood Extraction Kit was used to extract genomic DNA from the blood cell samples. What was sequenced was PBMCs. This chain is built from TRBV6-1 and TRBJ1-6; TRBD1 lines up with 11 middle nucleotides. This receptor was obtained from a man in his thirties or forties in good health and CMV-seronegative. The nucleotides read TGTGCCTCCGGGGACAGGGGGTCAGATTCACCCCTCCACTTT. Translated, this gives CASGDRGSDSPLHF.